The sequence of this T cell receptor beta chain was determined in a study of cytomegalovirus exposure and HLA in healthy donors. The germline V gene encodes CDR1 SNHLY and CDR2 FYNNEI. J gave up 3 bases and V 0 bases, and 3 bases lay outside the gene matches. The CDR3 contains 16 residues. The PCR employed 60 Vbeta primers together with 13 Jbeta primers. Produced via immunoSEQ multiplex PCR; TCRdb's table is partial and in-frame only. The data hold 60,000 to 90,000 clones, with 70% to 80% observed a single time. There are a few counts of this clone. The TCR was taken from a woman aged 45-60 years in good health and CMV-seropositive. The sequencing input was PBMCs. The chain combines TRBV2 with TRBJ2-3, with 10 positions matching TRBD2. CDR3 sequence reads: CASSEALAGATDTQYF. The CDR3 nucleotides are TGTGCCAGCAGTGAAGCGCTAGCGGGGGCGACAGATACGCAGTATTTT.